Listed below are T cell receptor beta chains from one sample, sequenced in a study of early T cells in non-severe SARS-CoV-2 infection. One entry per CDR3 protein results from TCRdb running MiXCR on the 5' RACE reads. The table shows fewer than 120,000 distinct CDR3 sequences, with around 12% occurring only once. This specimen consisted of whole blood, obtained at baseline. Receptor source: an adult who was a healthcare worker with PCR-confirmed SARS-CoV-2 infection or an uninfected control (not recorded which). Each CDR3 is given with its conserved first and last residue. A D gene is named only where the DNA matches it firmly.

v_call	d_call	j_call	cdr3_aa
TRBV5-1	-	TRBJ2-2	CASSLEANTGELFF
TRBV10-2	-	TRBJ2-1	CASSVGVRNEQFF
TRBV24-1	TRBD2	TRBJ2-3	CATSARLATSSTDTQYF
TRBV7-9	-	TRBJ2-7	CASSLAVWPYEQYF
TRBV7-9	TRBD2	TRBJ2-1	CASSPGGLKREAYNEQFF
TRBV7-9	TRBD1	TRBJ2-2	CASSSGTAANTGELFF
TRBV20-1	-	TRBJ1-1	CSAREGEVTEAFF
TRBV5-5	TRBD1	TRBJ1-2	CASRLQDRGQDEYGYTF
TRBV19	-	TRBJ1-1	CASSVSKIEAFF
TRBV30	TRBD1	TRBJ2-7	CAWSGTGVHEQYF
TRBV20-1	-	TRBJ2-1	CSANRQSSYNEQFF
TRBV9	TRBD2	TRBJ2-1	CASSPQRVAGGEQFF
TRBV6-2/TRBV6-3	TRBD1	TRBJ2-3	CASSYSIRSGGVGDTQYF
TRBV2	-	TRBJ2-3	CASSDYRVSTDTQYF
TRBV5-5	-	TRBJ1-4	CASSLFGSEKLFF
TRBV28	TRBD2	TRBJ2-1	CASSSGTSYTEQFF
TRBV25-1	-	TRBJ1-1	CASRDPGHPQAEAFF
TRBV20-1	-	TRBJ2-3	CSARVSRPSTDTQYF
TRBV29-1	-	TRBJ1-4	CSARETNEKLFF
TRBV12-3/TRBV12-4	TRBD1	TRBJ1-1	CASSRGQWNTEAFF
TRBV11-2	-	TRBJ2-7	CASSLDISEQYF
TRBV11-1	-	TRBJ2-2	CASSFGRDTGELFF
TRBV5-1	-	TRBJ2-1	CASSYEGVSYNEQFF
TRBV19	-	TRBJ2-1	CASSSAPYSYNEQFF
TRBV6-5	TRBD2	TRBJ2-1	CASSYLSGGEYNEQFF
TRBV6-5	-	TRBJ1-6	CASSVNFRDLIF
TRBV20-1	-	TRBJ2-4	CSARLRYSSKNIQYF
TRBV6-5	-	TRBJ2-3	CASSSLLGSTDTQYF
TRBV20-1	TRBD2	TRBJ2-3	CSAVAGGGTDTQYF
TRBV10-3	TRBD2	TRBJ2-3	CAISGGLPTDTQYF
TRBV7-2	TRBD1	TRBJ1-1	CASSLTQGARAFF
TRBV20-1	-	TRBJ2-3	CSATEVTLRDTQYF
TRBV27	TRBD1	TRBJ1-6	CASSGQGNSPLHF
TRBV25-1	TRBD2	TRBJ2-1	CASGGGYTEQFF
TRBV9	-	TRBJ2-3	CASSVRGGGTDTQYF
TRBV28	-	TRBJ1-1	CASIHLSGTEAFF
TRBV6-2/TRBV6-3	TRBD2	TRBJ2-1	CASSELAGGFYNEQFF
TRBV12-3/TRBV12-4	-	TRBJ2-3	CASSSPRQSLTDTQYF
TRBV12-3/TRBV12-4	-	TRBJ2-1	CASSPIPGRGTYNEQFF
TRBV12-3/TRBV12-4	-	TRBJ1-1	CASSLVGGTEAFF
TRBV7-2	-	TRBJ1-1	CASSLRWGAEAFF
TRBV12-3/TRBV12-4	TRBD2	TRBJ2-5	CASSRRASGGRQETQYF
TRBV5-1	TRBD2	TRBJ2-6	CASSIGLAGPLNSGANVLTF